These 27 T cell receptor beta chains came from one sample sequenced in a study of blood T cell repertoires in COVID-19. Profiled with immunoSEQ multiplex PCR; TCRdb holds only in-frame clones, not every one. Here the sample spans around 50,000 clones, roughly 78% being singletons. Material: peripheral blood. These receptors were taken from a woman of 80 years or more with acute or convalescent COVID-19.

The chain couples TRBV10-1 to TRBJ2-7; 8 positions match TRBD2. Germline V gene sequence: CDR1 WNHNN, CDR2 SYGVQD (reference sequence). The CDR3 contains 13 residues. Unmatched junction bases numbered 4, after V lost 6 bases and J lost 3 bases. The CDR3 protein is CASSPSGGYEQYF. Written as DNA, the CDR3 is TGCGCCAGCAGCCCAAGCGGGGGCTACGAGCAGTACTTC.

CDR3 nucleotides: TGCGCCAGCAGCCAAGCGGCAGCGGGTATAGGGCCCGGGGAGCTGTTTTTT. This encodes CASSQAAAGIGPGELFF. The chain uses TRBV4-1 and TRBJ2-2; D possibly corresponds to TRBD2 (6 bases). Germline V CDR1 and CDR2: MGHRA, YSYEKL. The CDR3 sequence is 17 residues long. V shed 1 base and J shed 6 bases, with 18 bases lying between them.

The gene calls are TRBV12-3 or TRBV12-4 and TRBJ2-4; 14 bases agree with TRBD2. J gave up 14 bases and V 6 bases, and 6 bases lay outside the gene matches. CDR3 length: 13 amino acids. CDR3 sequence reads: CASSRGLAGVKYF. The CDR3, as DNA: TGTGCCAGCAGCCGGGGACTAGCGGGAGTTAAGTACTTC.

The CDR3 DNA reads TGCGCCAGCAGTAGACAGGGCACCTACGAGCAGTACTTC. Its translation: CASSRQGTYEQYF. This rearrangement joins TRBV10-1 to TRBJ2-7; 7 bases map to TRBD1. The V and J ends lost 5 bases and 2 bases, in that order; junction bases with no gene match: 3. The CDR3 loop spans 13 amino acids. The germline CDR1 and CDR2 sequences are WNHNN and SYGVQD (reference sequence).

J is TRBJ1-2 and V is TRBV6-5, with 9 bases fitting TRBD1. J lost 4 bases, V lost 6 bases, and 0 bases had no gene match. This CDR3 is built from 12 residues. Germline CDR1 and CDR2: MNHEY and SVGAGI. The CDR3 reads CASRQGAYGYTF. In DNA, the CDR3 is TGTGCCAGCAGACAGGGGGCCTATGGCTACACCTTC.

This clone turned up a few times. The CDR3 reads CASSRTSVRASSYNEQFF. The CDR3 DNA follows: TGTGCCAGCAGCCGGACTAGCGTCCGGGCGAGCTCCTACAATGAGCAGTTCTTC. The V and J genes are TRBV7-3 and TRBJ2-1, with 9 bases matching TRBD2. The length of the CDR3 is 18 residues. Germline assignment: CDR1 SGHTA and CDR2 FQGTGA. The trim removed 5 bases at V and 0 bases at J, leaving 11 bases unmatched.

The rearrangement links TRBV10-2 to TRBJ1-6, with 9 nucleotides matching TRBD1. CDR1 is WSHSY, CDR2 SAAADI, per germline. With 8 bases clipped from V and 10 bases from J, the junction kept 9 bases outside the gene matches. CDR3 length equals 14 residues. CDR3 loop: CASGSGQGHSPLHF. The DNA of the CDR3 is TGCGCCAGCGGGTCCGGACAGGGGCACTCACCCCTCCACTTT.

This chain joins TRBV5-6 and TRBJ2-5; 10 bases are shared with TRBD1. Trimming took 0 bases from V and 2 from J; bases not matched to a gene: 1. The CDR3 is 15 amino acids. In germline, CDR1 is SGHDT, CDR2 YYEEEE. The CDR3 region is CASSLAGQGQETQYF. The DNA of the CDR3 is TGTGCCAGCAGCTTGGCGGGACAGGGGCAAGAGACCCAGTACTTC.

The V call is TRBV28, the J call TRBJ2-1, with 7 bases matching TRBD2. Germline assignment: CDR1 MDHEN and CDR2 SYDVKM. CDR3 length: 18 amino acids. J was trimmed by 0 bases and V by 5 bases; bases with no gene match: 13. The DNA of the CDR3 is TGTGCCAGCAGTCCGCGCCTTGGGCGGGAGAGCTCCTACAATGAGCAGTTCTTC. Amino acids: CASSPRLGRESSYNEQFF. Combining the CDR3 with reference TRBV28 and TRBJ2-1 gives the whole variable domain DVKVTQSSRYLVKRTGEKVFLECVQDMDHENMFWYRQDPGLGLRLIYFSYDVKMKEKGDIPEGYSVSREKKERFSLILESASTNQTSMYLCASSPRLGRESSYNEQFFGPGTRLTVL.

The chain employs TRBV3-1 (or the pseudogene TRBV3-2) and TRBJ2-2; TRBD1 is a possible D gene (5 bases). The germline V and J ends were trimmed by 4 bases and 6 bases, with 12 bases remaining between them. CDR1 is LGHDT and CDR2 is YNNKEL in the germline V gene (reference sequence). The CDR3 runs to 14 residues. As DNA, the CDR3 is TGTGCCAGCAGCCGAAATCCAGGGTCCGGGGAGCTGTTTTTT. Protein: CASSRNPGSGELFF.

CDR3 sequence (DNA): TGTGCCAGCTCACCACTCGATCAGGGGCGATATGGCTACACCTTC. The encoded protein is CASSPLDQGRYGYTF. The chain employs TRBV18 and TRBJ1-2; D is possibly TRBD1 (6 bases). The germline gives CDR1 KGHSH, CDR2 LQKENI. Trimming left V 1 base short and J 5 bases short, with 14 bases between. The CDR3 runs 15 residues.

The CDR3 DNA follows: TGTGCCTGGAAGACTAGCGGGAGGCACAATGAGCAGTTCTTC. This translates into CAWKTSGRHNEQFF. This rearrangement joins TRBV30 to TRBJ2-1, with TRBD2 identical over 13 bases. This CDR3 is built from 14 residues. CDR1 is GTSNPN and CDR2 is SVGIG in the germline V gene (reference sequence). J was trimmed by 5 bases and V by 4 bases; bases with no gene match: 2.

This clone was recorded a few times. The chain carries TRBV5-6 and TRBJ1-4, with TRBD1 as a possible D gene (5 bases). This CDR3 is 18 amino acids long. The germline CDR1 and CDR2 sequences are SGHDT and YYEEEE. Trimming left V 2 bases short and J 0 bases short, with 17 bases between. CDR3 in amino acids: CASSFRSGGIATNEKLFF. The CDR3 DNA reads as TGTGCCAGCAGCTTCCGATCCGGGGGGATTGCAACTAATGAAAAACTGTTTTTT.

The chain combines TRBV7-9 with TRBJ2-5; TRBD2 agrees at 10 bases. The CDR3 has 15 residues. With 2 bases clipped from V and 2 bases from J, the junction kept 2 bases outside the gene matches. Germline CDR1 is SEHNR and CDR2 is FQNEAQ (reference sequence). DNA of the CDR3: TGTGCCAGCAGCTTACTAGCGGGAGCGCAAGAGACCCAGTACTTC. This encodes CASSLLAGAQETQYF. The full variable domain, in which reference TRBV7-9 and TRBJ2-5 provide the parts outside the CDR3, is DTGVSQNPRHKITKRGQNVTFRCDPISEHNRLYWYRQTLGQGPEFLTYFQNEAQLEKSRLLSDRFSAERPKGSFSTLEIQRTEQGDSAMYLCASSLLAGAQETQYFGPGTRLLVL.

This chain connects TRBV9 to TRBJ2-2, with 12 bases matching TRBD2. The CDR3 is made up of 18 amino acids. J gave up 1 base and V 4 bases, and 8 bases lay outside the gene matches. CDR1 and CDR2 from the germline V gene are SGDLS and YYNGEE. The CDR3 loop reads CASSTPSGRVKNTGELFF. CDR3 sequence (DNA): TGTGCCAGCAGCACTCCTAGCGGGAGGGTTAAGAACACCGGGGAGCTGTTTTTT.

The gene calls are TRBV9 and TRBJ2-1, with TRBD2 matching 12 bases. CDR1 SGDLS and CDR2 YYNGEE come from the germline V gene. The V segment lost 4 bases and the J segment 4 bases; nucleotides outside the gene matches: 3. The CDR3 totals 15 residues. The CDR3 reads CASSPGTSGYNEQFF. The CDR3 region has the DNA TGTGCCAGCAGCCCAGGGACTAGCGGGTACAATGAGCAGTTCTTC.

This sequence joins TRBV2 and TRBJ2-3; 11 nucleotides agree with TRBD2. Germline V CDR1 and CDR2: SNHLY, FYNNEI. The CDR3 length is 15 residues. Losses at the gene ends were 6 bases for V and 3 bases for J; bases not matched to a gene: 5. The chain's CDR3 is CASRVAGGPTDTQYF. DNA for the CDR3: TGTGCCAGCAGGGTAGCGGGGGGGCCAACAGATACGCAGTATTTT.

CDR3 residues: CASSSGAPSGANVLTF. CDR3 in DNA: TGCGCCAGCAGCTCGGGTGCCCCTTCTGGGGCCAACGTCCTGACTTTC. V usage is TRBV5-1 and J usage is TRBJ2-6, with D hard to call. The length of the CDR3 is 16 residues. V lost 3 bases, J lost 1 base, and 11 bases lay in between. Looked up from germline, CDR1 is SGHRS and CDR2 is YFSETQ.

V is TRBV18 and J is TRBJ1-2, with D possibly being TRBD1 (5 bases). Germline CDR1 is KGHSH and CDR2 is LQKENI. The CDR3 is 16 amino acids. V was shortened by 0 bases and J by 4 bases, with 15 bases between the two germline ends. The CDR3 loop reads CASSPPWGGGSYGYTF. In DNA form, the CDR3 reads TGTGCCAGCTCACCACCGTGGGGGGGAGGAAGCTATGGCTACACCTTC.

The chain has TRBV5-4 and TRBJ1-3, with 8 bases matching TRBD1. The CDR3 loop spans 16 amino acids. Germline V gene data show CDR1 as SGHNT and CDR2 as YYREEE (reference sequence). The V segment lost 2 bases and the J segment 4 bases; nucleotides outside the gene matches: 8. The CDR3, as DNA: TGTGCCAGCAGCTTCACCTCAGGGGGCATCGGAAACACCATATATTTT. It yields the protein CASSFTSGGIGNTIYF.

The rearrangement uses TRBV18 and TRBJ2-7; 10 bases line up with TRBD1. The CDR3 is 14 residues long. The germline CDR1 and CDR2 sequences are KGHSH and LQKENI. With 3 bases clipped from V and 5 bases from J, the junction kept 4 bases outside the gene matches. CDR3 in DNA: TGTGCCAGCTCACCGGGACAGGGGATCAACGAGCAGTACTTC. It encodes CASSPGQGINEQYF.

The rearrangement joins TRBV9 to TRBJ2-3, with D possibly being TRBD2 (6 bases). V was cut by 4 bases and J by 8 bases, with 20 bases left in between. The CDR3 contains 15 residues. CDR1 is SGDLS and CDR2 is YYNGEE in the germline V gene. Here the CDR3 DNA reads TGTGCCAGCAGCCCTCTAGCGAGTGGGTGGGGTACGCAGTATTTT. It yields the protein CASSPLASGWGTQYF.

The CDR3 nucleotides are TGCGCCAGCAGCTTGAGAACTAGCCAGTCCCTCTACAATGAGCAGTTCTTC. Protein sequence: CASSLRTSQSLYNEQFF. The genes are TRBV5-1 and TRBJ2-1, with D tentatively TRBD2 (6 bases). The CDR3 runs 17 residues. Trimming removed 1 base from V and 3 bases from J, with 17 bases in between. Per the germline V gene, CDR1 is SGHRS and CDR2 is YFSETQ.

This chain uses TRBV6-6 with TRBJ1-1; 11 bases map to TRBD1. Germline loops: CDR1 MNHNY, CDR2 SVGAGI (reference sequence). There are 15 residues in the CDR3. Trimming at V came to 5 bases and at J to 6 bases, leaving 8 bases not matched to a gene. The CDR3 region is CASSPLRDRGAEAFF. CDR3 bases: TGTGCCAGCAGTCCCCTCCGGGACAGGGGGGCTGAAGCTTTCTTT.

This clone was counted at least ten times. The chain uses TRBV5-4 and TRBJ1-2, with 9 bases that match TRBD1. CDR1 SGHNT and CDR2 YYREEE come from the germline V gene (reference sequence). The CDR3 extends over 15 amino acids. Losses at the gene ends were 0 bases for V and 2 bases for J; bases not matched to a gene: 2. The CDR3 loop reads CASSLEQGANYGYTF. The CDR3 DNA reads as TGTGCCAGCAGCTTGGAACAGGGGGCCAACTATGGCTACACCTTC.

The chain uses TRBV3-1 (or the pseudogene TRBV3-2) and TRBJ2-6; D perhaps matches TRBD2 (6 bases). Trimming left V 1 base short and J 3 bases short, with 16 bases between. The CDR3 contains 18 residues. Germline V lookup: CDR1 LGHDT, CDR2 YNNKEL (reference sequence). For the CDR3, the DNA is TGTGCCAGCAGCCAAGTTCGAGCGGGCAAGGGTGGGGCCAACGTCCTGACTTTC. Residues: CASSQVRAGKGGANVLTF.

The chain combines TRBV3-1 (or the pseudogene TRBV3-2) with TRBJ2-2; 13 bases match TRBD2. The length of the CDR3 is 16 residues. Germline assignment: CDR1 LGHDT and CDR2 YNNKEL (reference sequence). The V segment lost 3 bases and the J segment 5 bases; nucleotides outside the gene matches: 3. The CDR3 nucleotides are TGTGCCAGCAGCCAGACGACTAGCGGGGGGACCGGGGAGCTGTTTTTT. Translating it yields CASSQTTSGGTGELFF.